The rows below give T cell receptor beta chains drawn from one sample of a study of identical twins. TCRdb re-analysed the 5' RACE reads in MiXCR, keeping a single row per CDR3 protein. The data hold 200,000 to 250,000 distinct CDR3 sequences, with around 6.8% observed a single time. This sample also belongs to another study, concerning yellow fever vaccine responses in identical twins.

Sequencing was performed on memory (CD45RO+) T cells sorted from blood. These TCRs come from a woman aged 18 to 35 in good health. The CDR3 runs from the conserved cysteine through the conserved F or W. A D gene is named only where the DNA matches it firmly. Clone size is shown for a subset of rows, as once, few, many or a class of expanded clone.

v_gene,abundance,d_gene,j_gene,CDR3nt,CDR3aa
TRBV7-9,many,TRBD2,TRBJ2-7,TGTGCCAGCAGCACTTTAGCGGGATCGGGCGAGCAGTACTTC,CASSTLAGSGEQYF
TRBV29-1,many,-,TRBJ2-5,TGCAGCGTTGATTACAGGGGAGGCGAGACCCAGTACTTC,CSVDYRGGETQYF
TRBV19,many,-,TRBJ2-2,TGTGCCAGTAGTGTACAGGGAAGGGTAACCGGGGAGCTGTTTTTT,CASSVQGRVTGELFF
TRBV12-3/TRBV12-4,many,TRBD1,TRBJ2-2,TGTGCCAGCAGTCCGTGGACAGGGGGCATTCCGGCCGGGGAGCTGTTTTTT,CASSPWTGGIPAGELFF
TRBV5-6,many,-,TRBJ2-1,TGTGCCAGCATCCGGGGGAACTCCTACAATGAGCAGTTCTTC,CASIRGNSYNEQFF
TRBV20-1,few,TRBD1,TRBJ2-1,TGCAGTGCTAGAGTTATCACCAGGGGGCTATCCTACAATGAGCAGTTCTTC,CSARVITRGLSYNEQFF
TRBV12-3/TRBV12-4,many,TRBD2,TRBJ2-1,TGTGCCAGCAGTCCCCGGACTAGCGGGAGAGGAAATGAGCAGTTCTTC,CASSPRTSGRGNEQFF
TRBV6-1,-,TRBD2,TRBJ2-3,TGTGCCAGCAGTCAACGGACTAGCCTCACAGATACGCAGTATTTT,CASSQRTSLTDTQYF
TRBV9,-,-,TRBJ2-1,TGTGCCAGCAGCGTAGAACCTAAAGGGATGAATGAGCAGTTCTTC,CASSVEPKGMNEQFF
TRBV21-1,few,-,TRBJ2-7,TGTGCCAGCAGCAAAGTGGACAACTCCTACGAGCAGTACTTC,CASSKVDNSYEQYF
TRBV2,few,-,TRBJ2-6,TGTGCCAGCAGCGTCCTCTCTGGGGCCAACGTCCTGACTTTC,CASSVLSGANVLTF
TRBV6-2/TRBV6-3,many,-,TRBJ2-4,TGTGCCACCCATGGGTCCCTAGGCAAAAACATTCAGTACTTC,CATHGSLGKNIQYF
TRBV21-1,few,-,TRBJ2-3,TGTGCCAGCAGCAGCGACCAAATAGCGGGAGTGGGTGTAGACACAGATACGCAGTATTTT,CASSSDQIAGVGVDTDTQYF
TRBV20-1,-,TRBD2,TRBJ2-2,TGCAGTGCAGCACCACTAGCGGACCACACCGGGGAGCTGTTTTTT,CSAAPLADHTGELFF
TRBV7-2,many,-,TRBJ2-2,TGTGCCAGCAGAACTGGCTTGAACACCGGGGAGCTGTTTTTT,CASRTGLNTGELFF
TRBV6-2/TRBV6-3,-,-,TRBJ2-7,TGTGCCAGCAGTTATAAGCGTAGCTCCTACGAGCAGTACTTC,CASSYKRSSYEQYF
TRBV6-1,-,-,TRBJ2-4,TGTGCCAGCAGTGAAGTCCCGGGAGTAGCCAAAAACATTCAGTACTTC,CASSEVPGVAKNIQYF
TRBV5-1,many,TRBD2,TRBJ2-7,TGCGCCAGCAGCCTGGCACCTAGCGGAGTATCCTACGAGCAGTACTTC,CASSLAPSGVSYEQYF
TRBV27,many,TRBD1,TRBJ2-7,TGTGCCAGCAGGGGCCCGACAGGGAATGGGTTTAACGAGCAGTACTTC,CASRGPTGNGFNEQYF
TRBV20-1,-,TRBD1,TRBJ2-7,TGCAGTGTCGGCTTCGGGGGACAGGGCTACGAGCAGTACTTC,CSVGFGGQGYEQYF
TRBV7-2,few,-,TRBJ2-5,TGTGCCAGCAGCCTCACGGAAGAGACCCAGTACTTC,CASSLTEETQYF
TRBV18,-,-,TRBJ2-7,TGTGCCAGCTCACCAAGCGGAGGCTCCTACGAGCAGTACTTC,CASSPSGGSYEQYF
TRBV9,few,TRBD2,TRBJ2-1,TGTGCCAGCTTTAGGGGCCCTAGCGGGAGCAATGAGCAGTTCTTC,CASFRGPSGSNEQFF
TRBV4-3,-,-,TRBJ2-5,TGCGCCAGCAGCCCAGGGACAAAACCGGGACAAGCACAAGAGACCCAGTACTTC,CASSPGTKPGQAQETQYF
TRBV5-1,many,-,TRBJ2-2,TGCGCCAGCAGCTTGGAGGCGGGGTCTCTAACCGGGGAGCTGTTTTTT,CASSLEAGSLTGELFF
TRBV6-5,few,-,TRBJ2-7,TGTGCCAGCAGTTTAGACCGGGACCGCTTCTCCTACGAGCAGTACTTC,CASSLDRDRFSYEQYF
TRBV6-4,many,TRBD2,TRBJ2-3,TGTGCCAGCAGTGGCGGGACTAGCGGGGCCGGCACAGATACGCAGTATTTT,CASSGGTSGAGTDTQYF
TRBV20-1,few,TRBD2,TRBJ2-5,TGCAGTGCTCCCCGCCCCGCGGGAGTTGGGGAGACCCAGTACTTC,CSAPRPAGVGETQYF
TRBV10-3,many,TRBD1,TRBJ2-5,TGTGCCATCAGTGAGACAGGGGGCGAGACCCAGTACTTC,CAISETGGETQYF
TRBV12-3/TRBV12-4,many,TRBD2,TRBJ2-7,TGTGCCAGCAGTCAGAGCGGGGTGAAGGGCTACGAGCAGTACTTC,CASSQSGVKGYEQYF
TRBV29-1,few,-,TRBJ2-7,TGCAGCGTTGGAGCCAGGGCCTACGAGCAGTACTTC,CSVGARAYEQYF
TRBV7-9,many,-,TRBJ2-7,TGTGCCAGCAGCTTTGACTTCTACGAGCAGTACTTC,CASSFDFYEQYF
TRBV2,-,-,TRBJ1-1,TGTGCCAGCAGTGAAACGCCTTTGAACACTGAAGCTTTCTTT,CASSETPLNTEAFF
TRBV4-3,many,-,TRBJ2-7,TGCGCCAGCAGCCAAATACTGGGATACGAGCAGTACTTC,CASSQILGYEQYF
TRBV20-1,-,-,TRBJ2-1,TGCAGTGCTTTAGGGACGAGCTACAATGAGCAGTTCTTC,CSALGTSYNEQFF
TRBV10-3,many,-,TRBJ2-2,TGTGCCATCAGAAGAGTCGACCCCGGGGAGCTGTTTTTT,CAIRRVDPGELFF
TRBV20-1,few,-,TRBJ1-6,TGCAGTGCCTCTTCTTTCAGGGGAGACAGTTCACCCCTCCACTTT,CSASSFRGDSSPLHF
TRBV9,many,TRBD2,TRBJ2-7,TGTGCCAGCAGCCCTCATGAGGGAGGGACGGACGAGCAGTACTTC,CASSPHEGGTDEQYF
TRBV11-2,few,-,TRBJ1-5,TGTGCCAGCAGCTCGGGACACGTAGGCAATCAGCCCCAGCATTTT,CASSSGHVGNQPQHF
TRBV12-3/TRBV12-4,many,-,TRBJ1-6,TGTGCCAGCAGTCCCACCGGGGGCCTACGTTCACCCCTCCACTTT,CASSPTGGLRSPLHF
TRBV10-3,few,TRBD2,TRBJ2-1,TGTGCCATCGGGGTACTAGCGGGAGCGGGTAATGAGCAGTTCTTC,CAIGVLAGAGNEQFF
TRBV4-3,-,-,TRBJ2-1,TGCGCCAGCAGCTCGCAACTAGTTTACAATGAGCAGTTCTTC,CASSSQLVYNEQFF
TRBV7-3,many,TRBD1,TRBJ2-7,TGTGCCAGCAGCGCCATGGACAGGGAGGACGAGCAGTACTTC,CASSAMDREDEQYF
TRBV12-3/TRBV12-4,few,-,TRBJ2-3,TGTGCCAGCAGTTTTGCAGGGGGGCGGGCAGATACGCAGTATTTT,CASSFAGGRADTQYF
TRBV7-2,-,TRBD1,TRBJ2-7,TGTGCCAGCAGCTTAACATTTACAGGGGGCTTCTACGAGCAGTACTTC,CASSLTFTGGFYEQYF
TRBV29-1,-,TRBD2,TRBJ2-3,TGCAGCGTTCTTAGCGGGAGTTTGGATACGCAGTATTTT,CSVLSGSLDTQYF
TRBV6-2/TRBV6-3,few,-,TRBJ2-1,TGTGCCAGCAGTCACAGGGTCCATGAGCAGTTCTTC,CASSHRVHEQFF
TRBV21-1,few,-,TRBJ2-3,TGTGCCAGCAGCAAAGATCCTGGCGGTCCTAGCGGGAGAGGCACAGATACGCAGTATTTT,CASSKDPGGPSGRGTDTQYF
TRBV24-1,-,-,TRBJ1-2,TGTGCCACCAGTGATTTGGAAGGCTATGGCTACACCTTC,CATSDLEGYGYTF
TRBV20-1,-,-,TRBJ2-5,TGCAGTGCTAGTGGTAGCAGGTCCTGGACCCAGTACTTC,CSASGSRSWTQYF
TRBV5-1,-,-,TRBJ2-1,TGCGCCAGCAGCGTAACTAGTTTAGGCAGCCATGAGCAGTTCTTC,CASSVTSLGSHEQFF
TRBV2,few,-,TRBJ1-6,TGTGCCAGCAGTGAGGTTCGATCACCCCTCCACTTT,CASSEVRSPLHF
TRBV20-1,few,TRBD1,TRBJ1-1,TGCAGTGCTAGAGATCCCCTGGACAGGGGGGACACTGAAGCTTTCTTT,CSARDPLDRGDTEAFF
TRBV15,many,-,TRBJ2-3,TGTGCCACCAGCAGAGGGTCAGTGGCTAGCACAGATACGCAGTATTTT,CATSRGSVASTDTQYF
TRBV6-2/TRBV6-3,many,-,TRBJ2-5,TGTGCCAGCAGTTACCCCATGGCGGAGACCCAGTACTTC,CASSYPMAETQYF
TRBV2,many,TRBD2,TRBJ2-1,TGTGCCAGCAGTGCCAAGAGGACTAGCGGGGGGGTTCTGTTCTTC,CASSAKRTSGGVLFF
TRBV15,many,TRBD1,TRBJ1-5,TGTGCCACCAGCGAAGGGGGGACAGGGGGCGGGCAGCCCCAGCATTTT,CATSEGGTGGGQPQHF